One and the same sample provided the 27 T cell receptor beta chains below, sequenced in a study of graft-versus-host responses after intestinal transplantation. No antigen has been assigned to these receptors. The assay was immunoSEQ multiplex PCR, and TCRdb's table has in-frame clones only and misses some. The sample includes around 120,000 clones, just under 95% of them seen just once. Specimen: unstimulated CD4+ T cells sorted from spleen or lymph node cells, collected before intestinal transplant. The receptor set was obtained from a human donor who received an intestinal transplant.

The CDR3 DNA sequence: TGTGCCAGTACGCCGAGCGGGCGGGAGACCCAGTACTTC. Amino acid sequence: CASTPSGRETQYF. The chain is built from TRBV19 and TRBJ2-5; weak D call: TRBD2 (6 bases). Trimming took off 7 bases at V and 5 bases at J, with 14 bases between the two ends. Germline CDR1 reads LNHDA; CDR2 reads SQIVND (reference sequence). There are 13 residues in the CDR3.

The chain employs TRBV19 and TRBJ2-7, with TRBD1 as a possible D gene (6 bases). Trimming shortened V by 1 base and J by 3 bases, and 16 bases separated the two germline ends. This CDR3 contains 16 residues. Germline CDR1 is LNHDA and CDR2 is SQIVND (reference sequence). The CDR3 protein is CASSIADSHIYYEQYF. CDR3 bases: TGTGCCAGTAGTATAGCGGACAGCCATATATACTACGAGCAGTACTTC. The full variable domain, with the rest looked up from reference TRBV19 and TRBJ2-7, is DGGITQSPKYLFRKEGQNVTLSCEQNLNHDAMYWYRQDPGQGLRLIYYSQIVNDFQKGDIAEGYSVSREKKESFPLTVTSAQKNPTAFYLCASSIADSHIYYEQYFGPGTRLTVT.

The chain combines TRBV7-2 with TRBJ2-7, with D tentatively TRBD1 (6 bases). CDR1 and CDR2 (germline): SGHTA, FQGNSA. The length of the CDR3 is 15 residues. V was trimmed by 6 bases and J by 0 bases, leaving 15 bases between them. CDR3 in DNA: TGTGCCAGCAGTTTAACGAGGGGGAGCTCCTACGAGCAGTACTTC. Protein sequence: CASSLTRGSSYEQYF.

The rearrangement joins TRBV5-1 to TRBJ2-7, with D perhaps matching TRBD1 or TRBD2 (7 bases each). The CDR3 runs 14 residues. Trimming took 3 bases from V and 1 from J, leaving 11 bases between them. CDR1 SGHRS and CDR2 YFSETQ come from the germline V gene. This CDR3 reads CASSSRGGSYEQYF. CDR3 coding DNA: TGCGCCAGCAGCTCCAGGGGGGGATCCTACGAGCAGTACTTC.

The chain links TRBV5-4 to TRBJ2-1; no clear D gene. Per germline, CDR1 SGHNT and CDR2 YYREEE (reference sequence). The V end was cut by 1 base, the J end by 0 bases, with 8 bases between. This CDR3 comprises 15 residues. The DNA for the CDR3 is TGTGCCAGCAGCTTGTCTGGCGGCTCCTACAATGAGCAGTTCTTC. This codes for CASSLSGGSYNEQFF.

The chain links TRBV5-8 to TRBJ2-1, with 9 bases that match TRBD2. This CDR3 is built from 15 residues. CDR1 is SGHTS and CDR2 is YDEGEE in the germline V gene. Trimming cost V 2 bases and J 8 bases; bases outside gene matches: 8. CDR3 coding DNA: TGTGCCAGCAGCTTAATGGGACTAGCAGGCGATGAGCAGTTCTTC. Its translation: CASSLMGLAGDEQFF.

The rearrangement uses TRBV19 and TRBJ1-2; possible D gene TRBD1, 5 bases. Trimming stripped 3 bases from V and 8 bases from J, with 19 bases between. Germline V gene sequence: CDR1 LNHDA, CDR2 SQIVND (reference sequence). This CDR3 region has 15 residues. CDR3 nucleotides: TGTGCCAGTAGTATTATGGGGCCAGGGAGTTACGGCTACACCTTC. It codes for CASSIMGPGSYGYTF.

The V and J genes are TRBV12-5 and TRBJ2-1; tentative D call: TRBD1 (6 bases). Germline V gene data show CDR1 as LGHNT and CDR2 as FRNRAP. The CDR3 runs 17 residues. Trimming stripped 5 bases from V and 1 base from J, with 18 bases between. The CDR3 DNA sequence: TGTGCTAGTGGTCTGAGAAACCGGGACAATTCCTACAATGAGCAGTTCTTC. Translated, it gives CASGLRNRDNSYNEQFF.

V and J are TRBV7-8 and TRBJ2-7; D might be TRBD1 (6 bases). Trimming shortened V by 8 bases and J by 4 bases, and 12 bases separated the two germline ends. The CDR3 is made up of 12 amino acids. Germline V lookup: CDR1 SGHVS, CDR2 FQNEAQ. The chain's CDR3 is CASGPGEYEQYF. CDR3 coding DNA: TGTGCCAGCGGGCCAGGGGAGTACGAGCAGTACTTC.

The chain uses TRBV7-6 and TRBJ2-7, with TRBD1 identical over 10 bases. The germline V gene has CDR1 SGHVS and CDR2 FNYEAQ. Trimming cost V 5 bases and J 4 bases; bases outside gene matches: 5. The length of the CDR3 is 14 residues. The CDR3 nucleotides are TGTGCCAGCAGCCCGAGACAGGGGGCATACGAGCAGTACTTC. Protein sequence: CASSPRQGAYEQYF.

CDR3 residues: CASSPGAGADTEAFF. For the CDR3, the DNA is TGCGCCAGCAGCCCGGGCGCGGGTGCGGACACTGAAGCTTTCTTT. The chain is built from TRBV5-1 and TRBJ1-1, with D unclear. Germline loops: CDR1 SGHRS, CDR2 YFSETQ. This CDR3 is 15 amino acids long. V lost 4 bases, J lost 3 bases, and 16 bases lay in between.

The chain uses TRBV10-3 and TRBJ2-7; TRBD1 matches at 11 bases. The CDR3 covers 15 residues. Germline lookup yields CDR1 ENHRY and CDR2 SYGVKD. J lost 7 bases, V lost 2 bases, and 7 bases had no gene match. CDR3 bases: TGTGCCATCAGTGAGCCGGGACAGGGGGACCCAGAGCAGTACTTC. Encoded protein: CAISEPGQGDPEQYF.

The chain employs TRBV29-1 and TRBJ2-7, with 8 bases lining up with TRBD1. Looked up from germline, CDR1 is SQVTM and CDR2 is ANQGSEA. V gave up 7 bases and J gave up 5 bases; unmatched junction bases: 10. CDR3 size: 13 residues. CDR3 amino acids: CSAAGGDSHEQYF. CDR3 nucleotides: TGCAGCGCTGCAGGGGGCGATAGTCACGAGCAGTACTTC.

The V gene is TRBV5-8, the J gene TRBJ2-3; TRBD2 is a possible D gene (7 bases). The germline V gene has CDR1 SGHTS and CDR2 YDEGEE. The V and J ends lost 3 bases and 2 bases respectively, with 22 bases between them. The CDR3 is 18 amino acids. This CDR3 is CASSSYRGAREATDTQYF. The CDR3 DNA reads as TGTGCCAGCAGCTCGTATCGGGGGGCGAGGGAGGCCACAGATACGCAGTATTTT.

This CDR3 is CASSPSDHSGANVLTF. CDR3 sequence (DNA): TGTGCCAGCAGTCCGTCGGACCACTCTGGGGCCAACGTCCTGACTTTC. The rearrangement uses TRBV28 and TRBJ2-6; D not resolved. The CDR3 spans 16 residues. Trimming left V 5 bases short and J 0 bases short, with 11 bases between. The germline V gene encodes CDR1 MDHEN and CDR2 SYDVKM.

The CDR3 nucleotides are TGTGCCAGCAGTGAAAGGACAGGGTACAATGAGCAGTTCTTC. Translated, it gives CASSERTGYNEQFF. V is TRBV6-1 and J is TRBJ2-1, with 8 bases lining up with TRBD1. V trimming: 2 bases; J trimming: 4 bases; junction bases outside the gene matches: 1. The CDR3 spans 14 residues. Germline V gene data show CDR1 as MNHNS and CDR2 as SASEGT.

The chain carries TRBV5-6 and TRBJ2-5; TRBD2 agrees at 7 bases. CDR1 and CDR2 from the germline V gene are SGHDT and YYEEEE. The CDR3 loop spans 13 amino acids. Losses at the gene ends were 4 bases for V and 13 bases for J; bases not matched to a gene: 13. The CDR3 coding sequence is TGTGCCAGCAGCCTACGAAGCGGGGTTTCTGTGTACTTC. Translation: CASSLRSGVSVYF.

The V gene is TRBV6-1, the J gene TRBJ1-4, with TRBD1 matching 9 bases. Germline CDR1 and CDR2: MNHNS and SASEGT. Unmatched junction bases numbered 7, after V lost 2 bases and J lost 0 bases. CDR3 size: 18 residues. The CDR3 protein is CASSERDRDRATNEKLFF. The CDR3 DNA reads TGTGCCAGCAGTGAACGGGACAGGGATCGGGCAACTAATGAAAAACTGTTTTTT.

This clone has a single count. This chain links TRBV6-5 with TRBJ2-7, with a tentative D call TRBD1 (6 bases). The CDR3 is 15 residues long. Trimming removed 0 bases at V and 2 bases at J, with 11 bases between. Germline CDR1 and CDR2: MNHEY and SVGAGI. The CDR3 DNA reads TGTGCCAGCAGTTACTCCGGGACAACCACCTACGAGCAGTACTTC. It specifies CASSYSGTTTYEQYF.

V gene TRBV5-1 combines with J gene TRBJ2-1, with 9 bases lining up with TRBD1. The CDR3 totals 16 residues. Germline CDR1 reads SGHRS; CDR2 reads YFSETQ. Trimming at V came to 4 bases and at J to 1 base, leaving 6 bases not matched to a gene. Here the CDR3 DNA reads TGCGCCAGCAGCCCCGGACAGGGGAGGTCCTACAATGAGCAGTTCTTC. Its translation: CASSPGQGRSYNEQFF.

The V and J genes are TRBV27 and TRBJ1-1; D perhaps matches TRBD1 (6 bases). The CDR3 has 17 residues. Germline loops: CDR1 MNHEY, CDR2 SMNVEV (reference sequence). Deletions cut 6 bases from V and 1 base from J, with 21 bases between. The CDR3 region is CASRQGSQGVGNTEAFF. The CDR3, as DNA: TGTGCCAGCAGACAGGGAAGTCAAGGCGTCGGGAACACTGAAGCTTTCTTT.

The rearrangement uses TRBV5-1 and TRBJ2-5; weak D call: TRBD2 (6 bases). V was pared by 4 bases and J by 3 bases, with 13 bases between. From germline, CDR1 is SGHRS and CDR2 YFSETQ. The CDR3 consists of 14 residues. The CDR3 DNA follows: TGCGCCAGCAGCCACGGGACTGCTAAAGAGACCCAGTACTTC. Its protein product is CASSHGTAKETQYF.

V and J are TRBV7-6 and TRBJ1-4; TRBD1 agrees at 9 bases. After removal of 5 bases from V and 8 bases from J, the junction contained 12 bases not matched to a gene. Germline CDR1 reads SGHVS; CDR2 reads FNYEAQ. The CDR3 runs 16 residues. CDR3 in amino acids: CASSVPGQGRGEKLFF. CDR3 sequence (DNA): TGTGCCAGCAGCGTCCCGGGACAGGGTCGAGGCGAAAAACTGTTTTTT.

The chain recombines TRBV7-9 with TRBJ2-1, with 8 bases lining up with TRBD2. This CDR3 has 19 residues. V dropped 7 bases and J dropped 0; count of bases not matched to a gene: 17. Germline values: CDR1 SEHNR, CDR2 FQNEAQ (reference sequence). As DNA, the CDR3 is TGTGCCAGCACCTCCCGGGGACTAGAGGAGGCAAGCTCCTACAATGAGCAGTTCTTC. This codes for CASTSRGLEEASSYNEQFF. Full variable domain (outside the CDR3, taken from reference TRBV7-9 and TRBJ2-1): DTGVSQNPRHKITKRGQNVTFRCDPISEHNRLYWYRQTLGQGPEFLTYFQNEAQLEKSRLLSDRFSAERPKGSFSTLEIQRTEQGDSAMYLCASTSRGLEEASSYNEQFFGPGTRLTVL.

This rearrangement joins TRBV19 to TRBJ2-2; no firm D call. The CDR3 is 12 amino acids. V was cut by 6 bases and J by 10 bases, with 12 bases left in between. In germline, CDR1 is LNHDA, CDR2 SQIVND (reference sequence). CDR3 DNA sequence: TGTGCCAGTAGCTCTAGACCTGCGGAGCTGTTTTTT. Translating gives CASSSRPAELFF.

The V and J genes are TRBV11-2 and TRBJ1-1, with TRBD1 identical over 7 bases. In germline, CDR1 is SGHAT, CDR2 FQNNGV. The CDR3 loop spans 13 amino acids. Germline trimming cut 5 bases from V and 3 bases from J; bases unmatched to any gene: 3. The CDR3 loop is CASSRDRDTEAFF. For the CDR3, the DNA is TGTGCCAGCAGCCGCGACAGGGACACTGAAGCTTTCTTT.

CDR3 DNA sequence: TGTGCCAGCTCGTCTCCAGGGGGCGGGACGGACATTCAGTACTTC. Its translation is CASSSPGGGTDIQYF. The rearrangement links TRBV18 to TRBJ2-4; 8 bases are shared with TRBD1. V lost 6 bases and J lost 8; bases outside the gene matches: 12. Looked up from germline, CDR1 is KGHSH and CDR2 is LQKENI. CDR3 size: 15 residues. Variable domain in full (rest from reference TRBV18 and TRBJ2-4): NAGVMQNPRHLVRRRGQEARLRCSPMKGHSHVYWYRQLPEEGLKFMVYLQKENIIDESGMPKERFSAEFPKEGPSILRIQQVVRGDSAAYFCASSSPGGGTDIQYFGAGTRLSVL.